This T cell receptor beta chain originates from a study of blood T cells in healthy people across ages (dated by TCRdb to the mid-2010s). Looking at the study overall: In model experiments, roughly one uniquely barcoded TCR beta cDNA molecule per two T cells was captured by template switching. To track age-related changes in TCR beta repertoire diversity, the study relied on deep sequencing normalized with unique cDNA molecular identifiers. Four age groups were formed from the donors: young (average 16 years), middle-aged (around 40), aged (62) and long-lived (about 75). To avoid experimental bias, donors of different ages were randomly spread across the sequencing lanes. Two additional independent replicas of 1 million unique cDNA reads from the same blood draw were analyzed for two donors (one aged 18 to 30 and one aged 80 or older). Findings and caveats that apply to the study as a whole: Because donor CMV infection status was unknown, age-related changes in expanded clonotypes were potentially confounded. Because profiling used bulk unsorted PBMCs, naive and antigen-experienced compartments could not be compared conclusively. Observed TCR beta diversity per million T cells fell roughly linearly with age, and a significant reduction was already apparent by age approximately 40. A strong correlation was found between observed TCR beta diversity and the percentage of naive T cells measured by flow cytometry. Estimates of total diversity based on one million sequenced T cells were regarded as lower bounds and as underestimates. The long-lived group showed more naive CD4+ T cells, fewer expanded clones and increased TCR diversity than the aged group, suggesting age selection.

The library was produced with 5' RACE. The sequencer listed for this sample is Illumina HiSeq 2500. The second PCR ran for roughly 7 to 11 cycles and used a J-beta primer mix along with a sample-barcoded 5' primer. A unique molecular identifier was introduced onto each TCR beta cDNA molecule by a template-switch 5' adaptor carrying 12 random nucleotides. At least 2.5 million CDR3-containing paired-end reads were obtained from each sample. The Mint cDNA synthesis kit, primed by a TRBC-specific oligonucleotide, was used to synthesize first-strand cDNA from all RNA. Following uracil-DNA glycosylase treatment, all cDNA underwent a first 18-cycle PCR with the universal primers M1SS and BC2_uni_R. On the authors' methods: Each sample was normalized by randomly selecting 1 million high-quality reads, each carrying a distinct molecular identifier. Reads with shared molecular identifiers were discarded instead of being binned into consensus sequences. CDR3 identification, clonotype clustering and error correction used MiTCR with a Q25 quality threshold and the strictest error-elimination algorithm. A nonparametric unseen species model using Euler transformation provided a lower-bound estimate of total TCR beta diversity. TCRdb handled the public reads itself, with Q25 trimming in fastp and clone calling in MiXCR, and kept productive beta chains. One record per CDR3 amino acid sequence lists the most common genes and DNA. These V and J calls originate from TCRdb's pipeline instead of the authors' own analysis. The sample contains over 1,200,000 distinct CDR3 sequences, around 55% of them found a single time. The ten largest clones add up to 5.5% to 8% of the sample.

Via the germline V gene, CDR1 is MNHEY and CDR2 SVGAGI. From the cysteine through the phenylalanine, the CDR3 covers 13 amino acids. The only DNA kept is the CDR3, 39 bases in frame from the first base. The germline V end is reduced by 5 bases and the J end by 11 bases; junction bases left unmatched: 11. Systemically healthy Caucasian individuals from Russia, some 40 in total and aged 6 to 90 years, were included as donors. Each donor gave roughly 9 milliliters of peripheral blood, drawn into EDTA-treated Vacutainer tubes. Ficoll-Paque density-gradient centrifugation was used to isolate PBMCs, with at least 6 million obtained per sample. Total RNA, at least 6 micrograms per sample, was extracted from PBMCs with Trizol reagent. For every donor, an aliquot of PBMCs went through flow cytometry to measure the percentages of naive CD45RAhigh/CD27high T cells. In regard to this clonotype: Its antigen target is currently unknown. No base quality information exists; no much larger clone differs at one position.

This TCR derives from a man aged 18 to 29 in good health. The receptor chain draws on TRBV6-5 and TRBJ2-5; TRBD2 matches 7 bases in the middle. Sequences were obtained from blood. The nucleotide sequence reads as follows: TGTGCCAGCAGTAATCGGGAGGCAGGAGAGCAGTACTTC. It is translated as CASSNREAGEQYF.